Sequencing of this T cell receptor beta chain was carried out in a study of blood T cell repertoires in COVID-19. The overall study: The study drew acute and convalescent COVID-19 samples from the United States, Italy and Spain. Sources were T cells, B-cell-depleted T cells, or PBMCs; the material itself was cDNA or gDNA.

Sequenced by immunoSEQ multiplex PCR; TCRdb stores in-frame clones only, minus some. The table has roughly 250,000 clones, about four fifths seen once. Material for sequencing was peripheral blood. The TCR sequence derives from a woman of 80 years or more with acute or convalescent COVID-19.

CDR3 coding DNA: TGTGCCAGCAGCCTCCGCGGGGCGGGGGGGGAAGAGACCCAGTACTTC. It specifies CASSLRGAGGEETQYF. The V and J genes are TRBV11-2 and TRBJ2-5; 9 bases are shared with TRBD2. After removal of 5 bases from V and 3 bases from J, the junction contained 10 bases not matched to a gene. CDR3 length equals 16 residues. CDR1 is SGHAT and CDR2 is FQNNGV in the germline V gene. The whole variable domain, remainder taken from reference TRBV11-2 and TRBJ2-5, is EAGVAQSPRYKIIEKRQSVAFWCNPISGHATLYWYQQILGQGPKLLIQFQNNGVVDDSQLPKDRFSAERLKGVDSTLKIQPAKLEDSAVYLCASSLRGAGGEETQYFGPGTRLLVL.